Included here is one T cell receptor (beta chain) sequence, with context. What it binds is unknown. In germline, CDR1 is SEHNR, CDR2 FQNEAQ (reference sequence). Trimming cost V 5 bases and J 4 bases; bases outside gene matches: 9. This CDR3 spans 16 amino acids. The data stem from a study of shared clonotypes between healthy human individuals. Whole-study context: CD4 naive and memory got three plates each, CD8 naive two, CD8 memory one.

Repertoires were generated with immunoSEQ multiplex PCR, while TCRdb's copy carries only in-frame clones and drops some. The sample lists fewer than 1.8 million clones, roughly 98.5% occurring once. Study-wide findings and caveats: Owing to a small donor count, the genetic and exposure-history diversity represented was limited. Clonotype sharing among the donors was expected to vary with sequencing depth.

Input material: naive CD4+ T cells sorted from blood. The subset here: CD45RA+ positively selected. The J gene is TRBJ2-5, the V gene TRBV7-9; 11 nucleotides match TRBD1. The receptor was isolated from a man aged 25-40 years in good health. The CDR3 protein is CASSPGTGGTRETQYF. The CDR3 DNA reads as TGTGCCAGCAGCCCTGGGACAGGGGGAACCCGAGAGACCCAGTACTTC.